This passage covers 32 T cell receptor beta chains from one sample sequenced in a study of spatial heterogeneity in lung cancer. Time point denoted: sample taken at primary tumor resection. One entry per CDR3 protein results from TCRdb running MiXCR on the 5' RACE reads. The sample shows just under 5,500 distinct CDR3 sequences, around 5% of them seen only once. Sequenced material: normal lung tissue next to the tumor, taken at surgery. The receptor source for this set is a female donor with early-stage non-small cell lung cancer.

This clonotype is categorized as medium-sized. The genes are TRBV27 and TRBJ1-1; D gene uncertain. The CDR3 loop spans 12 amino acids. Trimming left V 4 bases short and J 4 bases short, with 7 bases between. Germline values: CDR1 MNHEY, CDR2 SMNVEV (reference sequence). The CDR3 region has the DNA TGTGCCAGCAGTTCCGGGTTCACTGAAGCTTTCTTT. Its translation: CASSSGFTEAFF.

This clonotype is deemed medium-sized. The gene calls are TRBV28 and TRBJ2-1, with 11 bases fitting TRBD2. Germline trimming cut 6 bases from V and 1 base from J; bases unmatched to any gene: 17. The CDR3 covers 20 residues. The germline gives CDR1 MDHEN, CDR2 SYDVKM. CDR3 DNA: TGTGCCAGCAGACTAGCGGGAGTGTTCATGCGACTCTATTCCTACAATGAGCAGTTCTTC. This sequence encodes CASRLAGVFMRLYSYNEQFF.

This clonotype has a count of ten or more. This chain uses TRBV25-1 with TRBJ2-3, with a possible D match to TRBD2 (6 bases). The CDR3 length is 13 residues. Germline CDR1 reads MGHDK; CDR2 reads SYGVNS. V gave up 5 bases and J gave up 5 bases, with 11 bases separating them. CDR3 nucleotide sequence: TGTGCCAGCAGTCTTGCGGGACTAGATACGCAGTATTTT. It yields the protein CASSLAGLDTQYF.

This sequence joins TRBV19 and TRBJ2-6, with D perhaps TRBD2 (5 bases). V was shortened by 6 bases and J by 0 bases, with 9 bases between the two germline ends. The germline V gene has CDR1 LNHDA and CDR2 SQIVND (reference sequence). CDR3 length equals 15 residues. CDR3: CASRDSLSGANVLTF. CDR3 bases: TGTGCCAGTAGGGACTCACTCTCTGGGGCCAACGTCCTGACTTTC.

This clonotype is medium-sized. The chain joins TRBV20-1 to TRBJ2-1, with TRBD2 identical over 7 bases. Germline CDR1 and CDR2: DFQATT and SNEGSKA (reference sequence). V shed 6 bases and J 3 bases; nucleotides not matched to a gene: 8. CDR3 length: 14 residues. Written as DNA, the CDR3 is TGCAGTGCAGACCCTAGCGGACTCTACAATGAGCAGTTCTTC. It codes for CSADPSGLYNEQFF.

In this sample, this clonotype is medium-sized (0.01 to 0.1%). V usage is TRBV10-3 and J usage is TRBJ2-1; 8 bases align to TRBD2. Germline V gene sequence: CDR1 ENHRY, CDR2 SYGVKD. After removal of 11 bases from V and 2 bases from J, the junction contained 11 bases not matched to a gene. The CDR3 is 15 residues long. The CDR3 DNA follows: TGTGCCTCCCTCCCGGGAGGGGGGACCTACAATGAGCAGTTCTTC. The encoded protein is CASLPGGGTYNEQFF.

This clonotype ranks as medium-sized (0.01 to 0.1%). The chain carries TRBV7-3 and TRBJ1-1; D uncertain. There are 13 residues in the CDR3. V was shortened by 2 bases and J by 3 bases, with 7 bases between the two germline ends. In germline, CDR1 is SGHTA, CDR2 FQGTGA. The CDR3 DNA reads TGTGCCAGCAGCTTACTGATAGACACTGAAGCTTTCTTT. Protein: CASSLLIDTEAFF.

By its share, this clonotype is medium-sized. The chain combines TRBV28 with TRBJ1-6; the D gene is possibly TRBD1 (6 bases). The CDR3 has 15 residues. Germline V gene sequence: CDR1 MDHEN, CDR2 SYDVKM. The ends were cut back, 4 bases at V and 7 bases at J, with 14 bases in the middle. CDR3 coding DNA: TGTGCCAGCAGTTCAATGGGGGGCGGAAATTCACCCCTCCACTTT. Translation gives CASSSMGGGNSPLHF.

The chain combines TRBV5-5 with TRBJ1-2; D remains unclear. The length of the CDR3 is 13 residues. CDR1 and CDR2 (germline): SGHKS, YYEKEE (reference sequence). Trimming took 0 bases from V and 8 from J, leaving 11 bases between them. The CDR3, as DNA: TGTGCCAGCAGCTTGGGAGTGATTGGCGGCTACACCTTC. Its protein is CASSLGVIGGYTF.

This clonotype was detected ten times or more. A much larger clone is a single base away; this may be a read error. The rearrangement links TRBV27 to TRBJ1-2; 8 nucleotides match TRBD1. This CDR3 is 14 amino acids long. Germline CDR1 reads MNHEY; CDR2 reads SMNVEV (reference sequence). The CDR3 nucleotides are TGTGCCAGCAGTTTCGTGGACAGGGCCTATGGCTACAACTTC. Translating gives CASSFVDRAYGYNF.

This clonotype appeared many times. The V and J genes are TRBV11-2 and TRBJ2-1, with no clear D. CDR1 and CDR2 from the germline V gene are SGHAT and FQNNGV. V lost 5 bases, J lost 7 bases, and 12 bases lay in between. The CDR3 extends over 13 amino acids. The CDR3 nucleotides are TGTGCCAGCAGCCGGACCCTGGGTAATGAGCAGTTCTTC. Amino acid sequence: CASSRTLGNEQFF.

Ten or more counts support this clonotype. This sequence joins TRBV10-3 and TRBJ2-3; TRBD1 matches at 7 bases. This CDR3 spans 16 amino acids. The ends lost 6 bases at V and 2 bases at J; junction bases unmatched: 11. The V gene's germline CDR1 is ENHRY and CDR2 SYGVKD. The DNA of the CDR3 is TGTGCCATCAGGGACCCCCGGGACAGAGTCACAGATACGCAGTATTTT. The encoded protein is CAIRDPRDRVTDTQYF.

This clonotype is medium-sized (0.01 to 0.1%) in the sample. This chain joins TRBV5-1 and TRBJ1-1; D is uncertain. The germline CDR1 and CDR2 sequences are SGHRS and YFSETQ. CDR3 size: 12 residues. V lost 4 bases to trimming and J lost 7 bases, with 11 bases between them. DNA of the CDR3: TGCGCCAGCAGCAGAAGGACGGGTGAAGCTTTCTTT. It encodes CASSRRTGEAFF.

This clonotype is categorized as medium-sized. The CDR3 loop is CASSLSEEKLFF. CDR3 DNA sequence: TGTGCCAGCAGTTTGAGTGAAGAAAAACTGTTTTTT. The gene calls are TRBV28 and TRBJ1-4; D gene uncertain. V was pared by 3 bases and J by 8 bases, with 7 bases between. The CDR3 loop spans 12 amino acids. Germline V gene data show CDR1 as MDHEN and CDR2 as SYDVKM.

By share of the sample, this clonotype is medium-sized. The CDR3 nucleotides are TGTGCCAGCAGCGGACGGACCAACACCGGGGAGCTGTTTTTT. Protein: CASSGRTNTGELFF. The rearrangement links TRBV7-3 to TRBJ2-2; D call uncertain. The germline V gene encodes CDR1 SGHTA and CDR2 FQGTGA. Trimming shortened V by 5 bases and J by 2 bases, and 9 bases separated the two germline ends. CDR3 size: 14 residues.

In this sample, this clonotype turned up many times. The chain has TRBV28 and TRBJ1-1, with D possibly TRBD1 on 6 matching bases. This CDR3 region has 13 residues. V was shortened by 2 bases and J by 4 bases, with 8 bases between the two germline ends. The germline V gene encodes CDR1 MDHEN and CDR2 SYDVKM. The CDR3, as DNA: TGTGCCAGCAGTTTAGGCAGGGGCACTGAAGCTTTCTTT. This gives the protein CASSLGRGTEAFF.

This clonotype showed up just a few times. The rearrangement uses TRBV20-1 and TRBJ1-1; the D gene is possibly TRBD1 (6 bases). Germline V gene sequence: CDR1 DFQATT, CDR2 SNEGSKA (reference sequence). This CDR3 is built from 18 residues. The V and J ends lost 0 bases and 1 base respectively, with 21 bases between them. CDR3 region: CSARDPASTGAGNTEAFF. CDR3 bases: TGCAGTGCTAGAGATCCTGCCTCGACGGGGGCCGGGAACACTGAAGCTTTCTTT.

This clonotype is medium-sized within its sample. This chain links TRBV5-1 with TRBJ2-7, with 9 bases lining up with TRBD2. V lost 5 bases, J lost 5 bases, and 11 bases stayed unmatched. From germline, CDR1 is SGHRS and CDR2 YFSETQ. The CDR3 totals 15 residues. For the CDR3, the DNA is TGCGCCAGCAGAGGAGGTAGCGGGAGTCTCGACGAGCAGTACTTC. This sequence encodes CASRGGSGSLDEQYF.

Relative to its sample, this clonotype is medium-sized. This chain connects TRBV20-1 to TRBJ2-7; 7 nucleotides line up with TRBD2. The CDR3 consists of 13 residues. The ends lost 3 bases at V and 3 bases at J; junction bases unmatched: 5. Germline V CDR1 and CDR2: DFQATT, SNEGSKA (reference sequence). CDR3 protein: CSARSGTGYEQYF. CDR3 bases: TGCAGTGCTAGGAGCGGGACCGGCTACGAGCAGTACTTC.

The chain employs TRBV20-1 and TRBJ2-3; D gene uncertain. The CDR3 contains 14 residues. V lost 5 bases, J lost 0 bases, and 12 bases lay in between. CDR1 and CDR2 from the germline V gene are DFQATT and SNEGSKA (reference sequence). The CDR3 protein is CSARIPPSTDTQYF. CDR3 DNA: TGCAGTGCTCGTATACCTCCTAGCACAGATACGCAGTATTTT.

This clonotype was found a few times. The chain joins TRBV29-1 to TRBJ1-3, with TRBD1 matching 7 bases. The CDR3 consists of 14 residues. The germline gives CDR1 SQVTM, CDR2 ANQGSEA. The V gene end was trimmed by 3 bases and the J gene end by 0 bases; junction bases not matched to a gene: 2. For the CDR3, the DNA is TGCAGCGTTGAGAGGACAGGCTCTGGAAACACCATATATTTT. Encoded protein: CSVERTGSGNTIYF.

This chain connects TRBV3-1 to TRBJ2-5; 7 nucleotides agree with TRBD1. The CDR3 spans 14 residues. The germline gives CDR1 LGHDT, CDR2 YNNKEL (reference sequence). The V segment lost 4 bases and the J segment 4 bases; nucleotides outside the gene matches: 6. The DNA of the CDR3 is TGTGCCAGCAGCCGACGACAGGGACGAGAGACCCAGTACTTC. This codes for CASSRRQGRETQYF.

This clonotype has a count of ten or more. The chain joins TRBV7-9 to TRBJ1-3; D remains ambiguous. V lost 2 bases, J lost 0 bases, and 14 bases lay in between. The CDR3 length is 17 residues. Germline-derived CDR1 and CDR2 are SEHNR and FQNEAQ (reference sequence). The CDR3 protein is CASSLTEYLTSGNTIYF. The DNA of the CDR3 is TGTGCCAGCAGCTTAACGGAGTATTTGACCTCTGGAAACACCATATATTTT.

By proportion, this clonotype is medium-sized. V is TRBV6-5 and J is TRBJ1-6; weak D call: TRBD1 (5 bases). The germline V gene has CDR1 MNHEY and CDR2 SVGAGI. V was pared by 0 bases and J by 5 bases, with 20 bases between. The CDR3 is 19 residues long. The CDR3 region has the DNA TGTGCCAGCAGTTACTCAGGGCGTCTCGCGGGGGTACATAATTCACCCCTCCACTTT. Its protein product is CASSYSGRLAGVHNSPLHF.

This clonotype is classed as medium-sized. This rearrangement joins TRBV7-9 to TRBJ1-1, with D maybe TRBD1 (6 bases). Trimming took off 5 bases at V and 1 base at J, with 14 bases between the two ends. CDR3 size: 15 residues. From germline, CDR1 is SEHNR and CDR2 FQNEAQ (reference sequence). CDR3 nucleotide sequence: TGTGCCAGCAGCCCTGAGGGGGGAGCGAACACTGAAGCTTTCTTT. Its protein product is CASSPEGGANTEAFF.

This clonotype counts as medium-sized (0.01 to 0.1%). The genes are TRBV5-1 and TRBJ2-1; 7 bases are a match to TRBD2. The CDR3 length is 16 residues. J was trimmed by 2 bases and V by 3 bases; bases with no gene match: 8. Germline lookup yields CDR1 SGHRS and CDR2 YFSETQ. CDR3 protein: CASSSLDGGTYNEQFF. CDR3 nucleotides: TGCGCCAGCAGCTCCCTTGACGGGGGGACCTACAATGAGCAGTTCTTC.

In its sample, this clonotype was seen many times. The chain carries TRBV7-3 and TRBJ1-6, with D possibly TRBD1 on 6 matching bases. The CDR3 runs 14 residues. With 2 bases removed from V and 9 bases from J, the gap between germline ends came to 11 bases. Germline CDR1 reads SGHTA; CDR2 reads FQGTGA. CDR3 DNA: TGTGCCAGCAGCTTACAGGGGTTAGGTTCACCCCTCCACTTT. Translation gives CASSLQGLGSPLHF.

Ten or more counts support this clonotype. The chain employs TRBV19 and TRBJ2-3; D uncertain. V was pared by 1 base and J by 3 bases, with 5 bases between. The V gene's germline CDR1 is LNHDA and CDR2 SQIVND (reference sequence). This CDR3 contains 13 residues. The CDR3 DNA sequence: TGTGCCAGTAGTATAGGGGTAACAGATACGCAGTATTTT. It translates to CASSIGVTDTQYF.

This clonotype was found many times. The genes are TRBV11-2 and TRBJ2-2, with 8 bases lining up with TRBD1. V was pared by 5 bases and J by 0 bases, with 5 bases of the junction left unmatched. The CDR3 covers 16 residues. Germline CDR1 is SGHAT and CDR2 is FQNNGV. The CDR3 bases are TGTGCCAGCAGCATTAACAGGGGGTCGAACACCGGGGAGCTGTTTTTT. Amino acid sequence: CASSINRGSNTGELFF.

This clonotype was seen at least ten times. The genes are TRBV11-2 and TRBJ1-4; D gene ambiguous. V dropped 3 bases and J dropped 10 bases, with 12 bases sitting between them. The CDR3 sequence is 13 residues long. CDR1 SGHAT and CDR2 FQNNGV come from the germline V gene. In nucleotides, the CDR3 is TGTGCCAGCAGCTTTGAGGGTCCGGGAAAACTGTTTTTT. Translation: CASSFEGPGKLFF.

This clonotype was observed many times. The chain joins TRBV20-1 to TRBJ2-5; possible D gene TRBD1, 6 bases. The length of the CDR3 is 14 residues. Germline V gives CDR1 DFQATT, CDR2 SNEGSKA (reference sequence). V was trimmed by 4 bases and J by 5 bases, leaving 17 bases between them. The CDR3 DNA reads TGCAGTGCTACCAAGGGGGACGGTGGGGAGACCCAGTACTTC. Encoded protein: CSATKGDGGETQYF.

This clonotype is medium-sized within its sample. The rearrangement links TRBV2 to TRBJ2-1; TRBD1 aligns across 11 bases. The V gene's germline CDR1 is SNHLY and CDR2 FYNNEI. CDR3 length equals 15 residues. V lost 6 bases and J lost 1; bases outside the gene matches: 2. In DNA, the CDR3 is TGTGCCAGCAGGGGACAGGGGGTATCCTACAATGAGCAGTTCTTC. Encoded protein: CASRGQGVSYNEQFF.